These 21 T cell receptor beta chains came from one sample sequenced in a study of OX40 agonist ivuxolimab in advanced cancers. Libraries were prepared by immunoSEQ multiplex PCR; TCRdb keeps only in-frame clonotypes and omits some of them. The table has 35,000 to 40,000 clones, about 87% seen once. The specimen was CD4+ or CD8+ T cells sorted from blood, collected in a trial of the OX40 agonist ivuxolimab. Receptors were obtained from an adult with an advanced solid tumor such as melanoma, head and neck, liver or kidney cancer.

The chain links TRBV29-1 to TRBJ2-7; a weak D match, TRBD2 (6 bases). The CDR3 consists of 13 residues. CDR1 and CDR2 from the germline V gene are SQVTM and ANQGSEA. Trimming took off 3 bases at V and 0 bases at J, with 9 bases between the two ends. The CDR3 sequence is CSVDSGSSYEQYF. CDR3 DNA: TGCAGCGTTGATTCCGGGAGCTCCTACGAGCAGTACTTC.

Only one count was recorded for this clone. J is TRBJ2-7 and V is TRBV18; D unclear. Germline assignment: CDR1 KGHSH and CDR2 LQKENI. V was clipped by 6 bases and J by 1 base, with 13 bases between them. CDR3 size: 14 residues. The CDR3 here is CASSVRTGSYEQYF. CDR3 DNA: TGTGCCAGCTCCGTCCGAACCGGGTCCTACGAGCAGTACTTC.

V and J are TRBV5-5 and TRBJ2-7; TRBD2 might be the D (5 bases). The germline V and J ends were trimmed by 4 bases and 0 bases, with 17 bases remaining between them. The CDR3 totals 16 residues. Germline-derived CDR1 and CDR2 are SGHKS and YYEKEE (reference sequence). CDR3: CASSTRAWRSSYEQYF. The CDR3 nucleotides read TGTGCCAGCAGCACACGGGCCTGGAGGAGCTCCTACGAGCAGTACTTC.

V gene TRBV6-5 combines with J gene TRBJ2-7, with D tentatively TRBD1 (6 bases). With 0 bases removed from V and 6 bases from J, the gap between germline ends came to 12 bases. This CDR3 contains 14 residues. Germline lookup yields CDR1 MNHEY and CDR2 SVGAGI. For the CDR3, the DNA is TGTGCCAGCAGTTACTCCGGGACATCTGGCGAGCAGTACTTC. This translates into CASSYSGTSGEQYF.

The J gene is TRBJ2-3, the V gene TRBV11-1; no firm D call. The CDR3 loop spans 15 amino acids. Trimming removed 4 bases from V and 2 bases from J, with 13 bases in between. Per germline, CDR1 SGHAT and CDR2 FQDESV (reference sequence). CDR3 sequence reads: CASSSSFGYTDTQYF. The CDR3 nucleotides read TGTGCCAGCAGCTCAAGTTTCGGGTACACAGATACGCAGTATTTT.

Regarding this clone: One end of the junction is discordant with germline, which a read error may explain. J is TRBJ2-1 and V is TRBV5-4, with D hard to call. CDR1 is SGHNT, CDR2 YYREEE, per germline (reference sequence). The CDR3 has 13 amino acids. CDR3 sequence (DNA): TGTGCCAGCAGCTTGAGCTCCGACAATGAGCAGTTCTTC. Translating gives CASSLSSDNEQFF.

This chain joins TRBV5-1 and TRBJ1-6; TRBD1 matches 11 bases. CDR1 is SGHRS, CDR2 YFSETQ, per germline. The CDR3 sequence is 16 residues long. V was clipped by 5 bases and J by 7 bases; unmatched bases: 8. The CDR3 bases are TGCGCCAGCAGGGAAGGGACAGGGGGGCGCAATTCACCCCTCCACTTT. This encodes CASREGTGGRNSPLHF. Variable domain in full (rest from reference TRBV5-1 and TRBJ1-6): KAGVTQTPRYLIKTRGQQVTLSCSPISGHRSVSWYQQTPGQGLQFLFEYFSETQRNKGNFPGRFSGRQFSNSRSEMNVSTLELGDSALYLCASREGTGGRNSPLHFGNGTRLTVT.

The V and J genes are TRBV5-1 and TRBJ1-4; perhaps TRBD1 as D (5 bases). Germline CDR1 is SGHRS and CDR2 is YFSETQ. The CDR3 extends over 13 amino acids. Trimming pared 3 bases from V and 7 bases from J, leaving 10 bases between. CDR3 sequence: CASSWGTPEKLFF. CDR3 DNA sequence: TGCGCCAGCAGCTGGGGCACGCCTGAAAAACTGTTTTTT.

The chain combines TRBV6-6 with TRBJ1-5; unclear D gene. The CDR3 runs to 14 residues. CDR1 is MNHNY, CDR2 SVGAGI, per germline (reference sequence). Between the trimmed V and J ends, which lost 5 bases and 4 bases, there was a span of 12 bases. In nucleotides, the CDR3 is TGTGCCAGCAGTAGAGGAGGTACGAATCAGCCCCAGCATTTT. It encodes CASSRGGTNQPQHF.

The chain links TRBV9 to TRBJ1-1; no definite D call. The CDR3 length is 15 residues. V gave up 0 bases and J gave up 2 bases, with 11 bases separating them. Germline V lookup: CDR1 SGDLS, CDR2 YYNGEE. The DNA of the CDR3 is TGTGCCAGCAGCGTAGGAGGCAGCTCAAACACTGAAGCTTTCTTT. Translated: CASSVGGSSNTEAFF.

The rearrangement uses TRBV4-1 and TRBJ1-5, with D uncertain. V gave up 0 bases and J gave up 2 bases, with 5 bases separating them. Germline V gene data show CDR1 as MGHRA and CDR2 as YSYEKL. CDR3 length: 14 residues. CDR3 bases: TGCGCCAGCAGCCAAGATGGGGGCAATCAGCCCCAGCATTTT. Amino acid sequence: CASSQDGGNQPQHF.

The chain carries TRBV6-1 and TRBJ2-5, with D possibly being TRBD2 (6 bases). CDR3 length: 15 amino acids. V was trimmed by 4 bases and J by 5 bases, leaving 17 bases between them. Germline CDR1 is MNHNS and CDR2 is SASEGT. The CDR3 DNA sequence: TGTGCCAGCAGTGGAGCGAATTGGAGGGTGGAGACCCAGTACTTC. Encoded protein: CASSGANWRVETQYF.

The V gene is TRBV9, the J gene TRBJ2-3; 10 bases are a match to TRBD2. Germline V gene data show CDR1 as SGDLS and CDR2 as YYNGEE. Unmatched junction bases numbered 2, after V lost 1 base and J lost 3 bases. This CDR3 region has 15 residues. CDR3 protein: CASSVRTSGTDTQYF. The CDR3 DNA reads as TGTGCCAGCAGCGTACGGACTAGCGGTACAGATACGCAGTATTTT. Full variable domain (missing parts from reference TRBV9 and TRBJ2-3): DSGVTQTPKHLITATGQRVTLRCSPRSGDLSVYWYQQSLDQGLQFLIQYYNGEERAKGNILERFSAQQFPDLHSELNLSSLELGDSALYFCASSVRTSGTDTQYFGPGTRLTVL.

CDR3 coding DNA: TGCGCCAGCAGCTTAACAGGGGAAGAAAAACTGTTTTTT. Its translation: CASSLTGEEKLFF. The chain links TRBV5-1 to TRBJ1-4; TRBD1 matches at 7 bases. Germline V gene lookup returns CDR1 SGHRS and CDR2 YFSETQ. The length of the CDR3 is 13 residues. The ends lost 2 bases at V and 8 bases at J; junction bases unmatched: 3. The complete variable domain, with remaining parts taken from reference TRBV5-1 and TRBJ1-4, reads KAGVTQTPRYLIKTRGQQVTLSCSPISGHRSVSWYQQTPGQGLQFLFEYFSETQRNKGNFPGRFSGRQFSNSRSEMNVSTLELGDSALYLCASSLTGEEKLFFGSGTQLSVL.

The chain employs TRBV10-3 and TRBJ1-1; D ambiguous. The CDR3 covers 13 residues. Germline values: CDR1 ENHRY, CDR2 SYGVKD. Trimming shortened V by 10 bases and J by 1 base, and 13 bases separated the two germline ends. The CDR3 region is CATLGSKNTEAFF. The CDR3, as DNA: TGTGCCACCCTCGGGTCTAAGAACACTGAAGCTTTCTTT.

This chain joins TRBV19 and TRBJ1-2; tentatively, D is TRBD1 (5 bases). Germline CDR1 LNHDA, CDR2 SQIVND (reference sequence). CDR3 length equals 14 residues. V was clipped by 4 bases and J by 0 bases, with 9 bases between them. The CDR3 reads CASSRGNTNYGYTF. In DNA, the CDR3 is TGTGCCAGTAGTAGGGGCAACACTAACTATGGCTACACCTTC.

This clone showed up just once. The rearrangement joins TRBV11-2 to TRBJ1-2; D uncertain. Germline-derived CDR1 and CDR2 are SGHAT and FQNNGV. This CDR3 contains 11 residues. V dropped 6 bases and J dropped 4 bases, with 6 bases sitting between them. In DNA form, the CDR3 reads TGTGCCAGCAGTTTAATCTATGGCTACACCTTC. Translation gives CASSLIYGYTF.

CDR3 in amino acids: CASSLAGIQETQYF. The CDR3 nucleotides are TGTGCCAGCAGCTTGGCTGGGATACAAGAGACCCAGTACTTC. The rearrangement uses TRBV5-4 and TRBJ2-5; D not resolved. Trimming left V 0 bases short and J 2 bases short, with 8 bases between. Germline V gene sequence: CDR1 SGHNT, CDR2 YYREEE (reference sequence). CDR3 length: 14 residues. The whole variable domain, remainder taken from reference TRBV5-4 and TRBJ2-5, is ETGVTQSPTHLIKTRGQQVTLRCSSQSGHNTVSWYQQALGQGPQFIFQYYREEENGRGNFPPRFSGLQFPNYSSELNVNALELDDSALYLCASSLAGIQETQYFGPGTRLLVL.

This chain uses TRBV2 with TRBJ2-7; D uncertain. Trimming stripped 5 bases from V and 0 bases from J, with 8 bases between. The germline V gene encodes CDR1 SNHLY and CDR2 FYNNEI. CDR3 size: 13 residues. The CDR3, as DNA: TGTGCCAGCAGTAAATTAAGCTCCTACGAGCAGTACTTC. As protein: CASSKLSSYEQYF.

The CDR3 DNA follows: TGTGCCAGCAGCTTGGGGGCCGGGACAGACTCCTACGAGCAGTACTTC. This sequence encodes CASSLGAGTDSYEQYF. This sequence joins TRBV5-6 and TRBJ2-7; 7 bases fit TRBD1. Germline V gene data show CDR1 as SGHDT and CDR2 as YYEEEE. There are 16 residues in the CDR3. The trim removed 0 bases at V and 0 bases at J, leaving 6 bases unmatched.

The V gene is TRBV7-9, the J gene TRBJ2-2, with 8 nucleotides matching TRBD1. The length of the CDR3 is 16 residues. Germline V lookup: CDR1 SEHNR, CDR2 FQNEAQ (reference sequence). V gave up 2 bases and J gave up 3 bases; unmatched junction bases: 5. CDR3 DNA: TGTGCCAGCAGCTTACAGGGGGCCCGGGACACCGGGGAGCTGTTTTTT. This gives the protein CASSLQGARDTGELFF.